Shown below are 19 T cell receptor beta chains from a single sample sequenced in a study of blood T cell repertoires in COVID-19. Sequencing was performed with immunoSEQ multiplex PCR; in TCRdb, only in-frame clones are kept and a portion is missing. Of 180,000 or so clones in the sample, 89% were seen once. The sequenced sample consisted of PBMCs or T cells enriched from blood (not recorded which). These TCRs come from a woman aged 40 to 50 with acute COVID-19.

This chain connects TRBV3-1 (or the pseudogene TRBV3-2) to TRBJ1-1, with a tentative D call TRBD1 (5 bases). The length of the CDR3 is 13 residues. The germline V and J ends were trimmed by 2 bases and 2 bases, with 6 bases remaining between them. Germline lookup yields CDR1 LGHDT and CDR2 YNNKEL (reference sequence). This chain's CDR3 is CASSQTGNTEAFF. The DNA for the CDR3 is TGTGCCAGCAGCCAAACAGGAAACACTGAAGCTTTCTTT.

The chain employs TRBV5-1 and TRBJ1-3, with D perhaps matching TRBD1 (6 bases). Germline V gives CDR1 SGHRS, CDR2 YFSETQ. This CDR3 is built from 15 residues. Between the trimmed V and J ends, which lost 0 bases and 1 base, there was a span of 8 bases. CDR3 residues: CASSLGTESGNTIYF. The CDR3 DNA sequence: TGCGCCAGCAGCTTGGGGACAGAGTCTGGAAACACCATATATTTT.

The chain's CDR3 is CASSPGLAGGQETQYF. CDR3 sequence (DNA): TGCGCCAGCAGCCCGGGACTAGCGGGGGGTCAAGAGACCCAGTACTTC. The chain links TRBV5-1 to TRBJ2-5, with 15 bases aligning to TRBD2. The CDR3 runs 16 residues. J was trimmed by 2 bases and V by 4 bases; bases with no gene match: 3. Per the germline V gene, CDR1 is SGHRS and CDR2 is YFSETQ.

The chain recombines TRBV7-9 with TRBJ1-3; a possible D gene is TRBD1 (5 bases). V gave up 1 base and J gave up 2 bases, with 18 bases separating them. This CDR3 is 18 amino acids long. Germline V gene lookup returns CDR1 SEHNR and CDR2 FQNEAQ (reference sequence). CDR3 sequence (DNA): TGTGCCAGCAGCTTAGTGGGGGGTCTGAAGAGGACTGGAAACACCATATATTTT. This translates into CASSLVGGLKRTGNTIYF.

The genes are TRBV3-1 (or the pseudogene TRBV3-2) and TRBJ1-2; possible D gene TRBD1, 5 bases. CDR1 and CDR2 (germline): LGHDT, YNNKEL (reference sequence). CDR3 length: 15 residues. V lost 0 bases to trimming and J lost 4 bases, with 12 bases between them. DNA of the CDR3: TGTGCCAGCAGCCAAGATCTAGGGACTCCCTATGGCTACACCTTC. As protein: CASSQDLGTPYGYTF.

The chain links TRBV30 to TRBJ1-4; a weak D match, TRBD1 (6 bases). The CDR3 is 14 amino acids. V lost 1 base, J lost 7 bases, and 13 bases lay in between. The germline V gene encodes CDR1 GTSNPN and CDR2 SVGIG (reference sequence). In DNA, the CDR3 is TGTGCCTGGAGTGAGGGGGGGCGAGTTGAAAAACTGTTTTTT. Protein product: CAWSEGGRVEKLFF.

The chain uses TRBV30 and TRBJ2-2, with 7 bases matching TRBD1. This CDR3 has 15 residues. The germline CDR1 and CDR2 sequences are GTSNPN and SVGIG (reference sequence). The V segment lost 2 bases and the J segment 4 bases; nucleotides outside the gene matches: 7. This CDR3 is CAWSTGQAITGELFF. CDR3 nucleotides: TGTGCCTGGAGTACCGGACAGGCGATCACCGGGGAGCTGTTTTTT.

The sample holds one count of this clone. This CDR3 is CASSKTMGRRDRVTPGSGANVLTF. CDR3 DNA sequence: TGTGCCAGCAGCAAAACCATGGGGAGACGGGACAGGGTAACCCCAGGCTCTGGGGCCAACGTCCTGACTTTC. The gene calls are TRBV21-1 and TRBJ2-6; the table's TRBD1 call for D was not verified on the DNA. TRBV21-1 is labeled a pseudogene. The CDR3 is 24 amino acids.

This sequence joins TRBV9 and TRBJ1-6, with a tentative D call TRBD1 (5 bases). There are 14 residues in the CDR3. V lost 4 bases and J 7 bases, leaving 12 bases between the germline ends. CDR1 SGDLS and CDR2 YYNGEE come from the germline V gene. The CDR3 DNA follows: TGTGCCAGCAGCCCCGGACACGGGAATTCACCCCTCCACTTT. Protein sequence: CASSPGHGNSPLHF.

The J gene is TRBJ2-7, the V gene TRBV7-8, with 7 bases lining up with TRBD1. This CDR3 comprises 14 residues. Germline CDR1 and CDR2: SGHVS and FQNEAQ. V was clipped by 4 bases and J by 2 bases; unmatched bases: 5. In DNA form, the CDR3 reads TGTGCCAGCAGCTCAGACAGGGTAGCCTACGAGCAGTACTTC. Amino acid sequence: CASSSDRVAYEQYF.

The chain has TRBV5-4 and TRBJ2-1, with D tentatively TRBD2 (6 bases). This CDR3 spans 11 amino acids. Looked up from germline, CDR1 is SGHNT and CDR2 is YYREEE (reference sequence). V was clipped by 10 bases and J by 8 bases, with 13 bases between them. The CDR3 nucleotides are TGTGCCTTCGGGACTTACCATGAGCAGTTCTTC. Protein: CAFGTYHEQFF.

J is TRBJ2-3 and V is TRBV3-1 (or the pseudogene TRBV3-2); TRBD2 agrees at 8 bases. CDR1 LGHDT and CDR2 YNNKEL come from the germline V gene (reference sequence). J gave up 2 bases and V 5 bases, and 15 bases lay outside the gene matches. This CDR3 comprises 18 residues. The CDR3 loop is CASSGESSGSTNTDTQYF. The CDR3 bases are TGTGCCAGCAGCGGGGAGTCTAGCGGGTCGACGAACACAGATACGCAGTATTTT.

This clone was counted between two and nine times. The chain employs TRBV6-4 and TRBJ1-1, with 8 positions matching TRBD1. CDR3 length: 14 amino acids. After removal of 6 bases from V and 1 base from J, the junction contained 4 bases not matched to a gene. CDR1 is MRHNA and CDR2 is SNTAGT in the germline V gene. The CDR3, as DNA: TGTGCCAGCAGGGGGACAGGAGAGAACACTGAAGCTTTCTTT. Its protein product is CASRGTGENTEAFF.

This chain links TRBV19 with TRBJ1-1; tentative D call: TRBD1 (6 bases). The CDR3 contains 15 residues. The germline gives CDR1 LNHDA, CDR2 SQIVND (reference sequence). V gave up 1 base and J gave up 3 bases, with 12 bases separating them. The CDR3 region is CASSIGSGAHTEAFF. CDR3 DNA sequence: TGTGCCAGTAGTATAGGGTCAGGGGCGCACACTGAAGCTTTCTTT.

The V gene is TRBV27, the J gene TRBJ1-2; tentative D call: TRBD1 (5 bases). V was shortened by 6 bases and J by 7 bases, with 15 bases between the two germline ends. The CDR3 sequence is 13 residues long. Per the germline V gene, CDR1 is MNHEY and CDR2 is SMNVEV (reference sequence). The CDR3 nucleotides read TGTGCCAGCAGACCCCAAGGGGCCCTTGGCTACACCTTC. Amino acids: CASRPQGALGYTF.

The chain carries TRBV28 and TRBJ2-3; 10 nucleotides match TRBD2. V shed 6 bases, J shed 5 bases, and the junction held 5 bases outside the gene matches. This CDR3 has 14 residues. CDR1 and CDR2 (germline): MDHEN, SYDVKM. CDR3 protein: CASSPTSGVDTQYF. For the CDR3, the DNA is TGTGCCAGCAGCCCAACTAGCGGGGTAGATACGCAGTATTTT.

This clone was picked up a small number of times. This chain joins TRBV19 and TRBJ1-2; D ambiguous. The CDR3 covers 15 residues. Trimming took off 5 bases at V and 4 bases at J, with 17 bases between the two ends. The germline V gene encodes CDR1 LNHDA and CDR2 SQIVND (reference sequence). The CDR3 DNA is TGTGCCAGTAGTCCGCCGGGAGGAGTCGGCTATGGCTACACCTTC. Protein: CASSPPGGVGYGYTF.

This chain joins TRBV7-9 and TRBJ2-2; no clear D. Trimming left V 3 bases short and J 0 bases short, with 8 bases between. The germline V gene encodes CDR1 SEHNR and CDR2 FQNEAQ (reference sequence). The CDR3 length is 15 residues. In DNA form, the CDR3 reads TGTGCCAGCAGCTTTCGAGCTTCGAACACCGGGGAGCTGTTTTTT. Amino acids: CASSFRASNTGELFF.

This chain uses TRBV3-1 (or the pseudogene TRBV3-2) with TRBJ2-1, with 11 bases identical to TRBD2. The CDR3 covers 16 residues. The V segment lost 2 bases and the J segment 2 bases; nucleotides outside the gene matches: 2. Looked up from germline, CDR1 is LGHDT and CDR2 is YNNKEL (reference sequence). CDR3 nucleotides: TGTGCCAGCAGCCAACCGGGACTAGCGGCCTACAATGAGCAGTTCTTC. Its protein product is CASSQPGLAAYNEQFF.